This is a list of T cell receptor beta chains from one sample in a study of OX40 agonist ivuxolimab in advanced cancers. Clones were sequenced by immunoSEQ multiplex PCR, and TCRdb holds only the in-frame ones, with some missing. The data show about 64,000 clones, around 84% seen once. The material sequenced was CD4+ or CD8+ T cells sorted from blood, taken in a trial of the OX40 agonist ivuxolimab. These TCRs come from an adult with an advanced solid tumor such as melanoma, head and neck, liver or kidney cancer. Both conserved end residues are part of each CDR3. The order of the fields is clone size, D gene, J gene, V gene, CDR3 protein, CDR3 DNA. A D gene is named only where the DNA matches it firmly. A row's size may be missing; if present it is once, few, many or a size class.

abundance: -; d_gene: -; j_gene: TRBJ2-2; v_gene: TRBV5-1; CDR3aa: CASSLTGGNTGELFF; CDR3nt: TGCGCCAGCAGCTTGACAGGTGGGAACACCGGGGAGCTGTTTTTT
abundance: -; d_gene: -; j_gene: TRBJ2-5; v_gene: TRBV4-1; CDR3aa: CASGVGLGFQETQYF; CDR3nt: TGCGCCAGCGGCGTGGGTTTGGGATTTCAAGAGACCCAGTACTTC
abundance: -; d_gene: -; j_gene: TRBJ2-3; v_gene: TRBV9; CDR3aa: CASSYGLTDTQYF; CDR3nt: TGTGCCAGCAGCTACGGACTCACAGATACGCAGTATTTT
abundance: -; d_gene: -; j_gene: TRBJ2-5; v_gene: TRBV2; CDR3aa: CASREDSQETQYF; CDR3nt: TGTGCCAGCAGGGAAGACAGCCAAGAGACCCAGTACTTC
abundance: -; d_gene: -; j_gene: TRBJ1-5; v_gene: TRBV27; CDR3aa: CASSLWGGNQPQHF; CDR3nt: TGTGCCAGCAGTTTATGGGGAGGGAATCAGCCCCAGCATTTT
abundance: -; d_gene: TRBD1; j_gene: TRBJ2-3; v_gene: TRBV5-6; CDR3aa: CASSPRTGGDTQYF; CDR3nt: TGTGCCAGCAGCCCCCGGACAGGGGGGGATACGCAGTATTTT
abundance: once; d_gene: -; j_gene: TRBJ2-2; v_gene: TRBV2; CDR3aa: CASSEEASGGELFF; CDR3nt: TGTGCCAGCAGTGAAGAGGCCTCAGGTGGGGAGCTGTTTTTT
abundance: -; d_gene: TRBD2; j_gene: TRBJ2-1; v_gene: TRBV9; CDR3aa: CASSLLKRGDVNEQFF; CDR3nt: TGTGCCAGCAGCTTATTAAAGCGGGGGGACGTCAATGAGCAGTTCTTC
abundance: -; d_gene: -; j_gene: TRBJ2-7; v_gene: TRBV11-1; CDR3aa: CASTPRALGEQYF; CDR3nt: TGTGCCAGCACCCCACGGGCCTTGGGCGAGCAGTACTTC
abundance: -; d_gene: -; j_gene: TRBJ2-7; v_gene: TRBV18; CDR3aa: CASSPLGPRDEQYF; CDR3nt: TGTGCCAGCTCCCCGTTGGGACCCCGGGACGAGCAGTACTTC
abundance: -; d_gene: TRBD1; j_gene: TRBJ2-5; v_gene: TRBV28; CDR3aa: CASSGTGRETQYF; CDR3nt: TGTGCCAGCAGCGGGACAGGGAGAGAGACCCAGTACTTC
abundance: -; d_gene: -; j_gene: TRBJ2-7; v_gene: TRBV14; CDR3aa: CASSPGRSSYEQYF; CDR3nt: TGTGCCAGCAGCCCGGGACGGAGCTCCTACGAGCAGTACTTC
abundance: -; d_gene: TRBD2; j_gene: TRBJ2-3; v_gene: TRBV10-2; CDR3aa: CASKGSGRAVLADTQYF; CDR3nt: TGCGCCAGCAAAGGGAGCGGGAGGGCCGTATTAGCAGATACGCAGTATTTT
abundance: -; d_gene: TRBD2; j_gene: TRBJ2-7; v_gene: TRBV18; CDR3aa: CASSRKNGRDYEQYF; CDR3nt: TGTGCCAGCTCACGTAAGAACGGGAGGGACTACGAGCAGTACTTC
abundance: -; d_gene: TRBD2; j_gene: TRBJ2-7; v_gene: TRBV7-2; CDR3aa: CASSYDTSGGYEQYF; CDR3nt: TGTGCCAGCAGCTACGACACTAGCGGGGGGTACGAGCAGTACTTC
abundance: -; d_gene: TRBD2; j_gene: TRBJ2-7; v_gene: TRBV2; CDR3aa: CASSPLSGSYGEQYF; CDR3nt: TGTGCCAGCAGTCCTCTGAGCGGGAGCTACGGCGAGCAGTACTTC
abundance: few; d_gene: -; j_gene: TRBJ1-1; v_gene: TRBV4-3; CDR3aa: CASSQERGDGAFF; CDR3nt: TGCGCCAGCAGCCAAGAAAGGGGGGACGGAGCTTTCTTT
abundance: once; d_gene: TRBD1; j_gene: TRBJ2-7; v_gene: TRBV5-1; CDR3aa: CASSAGTASYEQYF; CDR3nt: TGCGCCAGCAGCGCCGGGACAGCGTCCTACGAGCAGTACTTC
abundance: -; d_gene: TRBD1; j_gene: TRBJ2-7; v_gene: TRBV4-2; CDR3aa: CASSQVDRVYEQYF; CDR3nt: TGTGCCAGCAGCCAGGTCGACAGGGTCTACGAGCAGTACTTC
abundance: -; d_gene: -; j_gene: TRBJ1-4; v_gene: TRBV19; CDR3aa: CASSIGWSGEKLFF; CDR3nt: TGTGCCAGTAGTATCGGTTGGTCTGGTGAAAAACTGTTTTTT
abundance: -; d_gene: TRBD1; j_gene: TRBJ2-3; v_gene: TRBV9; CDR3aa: CASSVAGQGLFTDTQYF; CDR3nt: TGTGCCAGCAGCGTCGCGGGACAGGGGCTTTTCACAGATACGCAGTATTTT
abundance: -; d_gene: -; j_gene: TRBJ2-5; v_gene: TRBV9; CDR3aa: CASSTTGLYQETQYF; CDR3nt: TGTGCCAGCAGCACGACAGGCTTGTACCAAGAGACCCAGTACTTC
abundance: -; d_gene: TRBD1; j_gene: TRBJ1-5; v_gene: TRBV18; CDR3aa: CASPGQGNQPQHF; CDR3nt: TGTGCCAGTCCGGGACAGGGTAATCAGCCCCAGCATTTT
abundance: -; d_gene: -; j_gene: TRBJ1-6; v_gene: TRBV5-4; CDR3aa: CASSLQGSNSPLHF; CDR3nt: TGTGCCAGCAGCTTACAGGGCTCTAATTCACCCCTCCACTTT
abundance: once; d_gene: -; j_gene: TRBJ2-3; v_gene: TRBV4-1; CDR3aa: CASSQDLNTQYF; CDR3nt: TGCGCCAGCAGCCAAGATCTCAATACGCAGTATTTT
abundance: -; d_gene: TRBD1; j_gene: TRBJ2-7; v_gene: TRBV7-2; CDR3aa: CASSTDRFSYEQYF; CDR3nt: TGTGCCAGCAGTACGGACAGGTTCTCCTACGAGCAGTACTTC
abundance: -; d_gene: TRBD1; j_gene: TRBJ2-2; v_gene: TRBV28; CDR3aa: CASSPGQTGELFF; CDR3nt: TGTGCCAGCAGTCCGGGACAGACCGGGGAGCTGTTTTTT